This is a list of T cell receptor beta chains from one sample in a study of T cells in Graves' hyperthyroidism and ophthalmopathy. TCRdb recomputed calls from the multiplex PCR reads with MiXCR, one row per CDR3 protein. The sample shows about 400,000 distinct CDR3 sequences, about 15% of them seen only once. The sequenced sample consisted of blood. These receptors came from a woman aged 30 to 39 with Graves' hyperthyroidism. Both conserved end residues are part of each CDR3. A D gene is named only where the DNA matches it firmly. Rows may omit the clone size; those that give it use once, few, many or a size class.

J gene: TRBJ2-2; clone size: .; V gene: TRBV20-1; CDR3 length: 15; D gene: TRBD1; CDR3 protein: CSARGGQGWTGELFF; CDR3 DNA: TGCAGTGCTAGAGGGGGACAGGGTTGGACCGGGGAGCTGTTTTTT
J gene: TRBJ2-2; clone size: .; V gene: TRBV5-1; CDR3 length: 14; D gene: .; CDR3 protein: CASSSEGLPGELFF; CDR3 DNA: TGCGCCAGCAGCTCGGAGGGATTGCCCGGGGAGCTGTTTTTT
J gene: TRBJ1-6; clone size: few; V gene: TRBV5-1; CDR3 length: 15; D gene: .; CDR3 protein: CASSGESLYNSPLHF; CDR3 DNA: TGCGCCAGCAGCGGTGAAAGCCTCTATAATTCACCCCTCCACTTT
J gene: TRBJ2-5; clone size: few; V gene: TRBV5-1; CDR3 length: 15; D gene: TRBD2; CDR3 protein: CASRTSGSLQETQYF; CDR3 DNA: TGCGCCAGCCGGACTAGCGGGAGCCTTCAAGAGACCCAGTACTTC
J gene: TRBJ2-7; clone size: .; V gene: TRBV7-9; CDR3 length: 14; D gene: TRBD1; CDR3 protein: CASSCKGARCEQYF; CDR3 DNA: TGTGCCAGCAGTTGTAAGGGGGCTCGCTGCGAGCAGTACTTC
J gene: TRBJ1-6; clone size: few; V gene: TRBV6-5; CDR3 length: 13; D gene: .; CDR3 protein: CASSSRGDSPLHF; CDR3 DNA: TGTGCCAGCAGTTCTCGGGGGGATTCACCCCTCCACTTT
J gene: TRBJ2-1; clone size: many; V gene: TRBV7-2; CDR3 length: 15; D gene: TRBD2; CDR3 protein: CASSFAGTSGSEQFF; CDR3 DNA: TGTGCCAGCAGCTTTGCTGGGACTAGCGGGAGTGAGCAGTTCTTC
J gene: TRBJ1-4; clone size: many; V gene: TRBV3-1; CDR3 length: 14; D gene: .; CDR3 protein: CASSQFGNNEKLFF; CDR3 DNA: TGTGCCAGCAGCCAGTTCGGGAATAATGAAAAACTGTTTTTT
J gene: TRBJ2-3; clone size: many; V gene: TRBV29-1; CDR3 length: 16; D gene: TRBD1; CDR3 protein: CSVLKRDRDGTDTQYF; CDR3 DNA: TGCAGCGTCCTAAAACGGGACAGGGATGGCACAGATACGCAGTATTTT
J gene: TRBJ2-7; clone size: .; V gene: TRBV15; CDR3 length: 14; D gene: .; CDR3 protein: CATSRDRLAYEQYF; CDR3 DNA: TGTGCCACCAGCAGAGATCGCCTAGCCTACGAGCAGTACTTC
J gene: TRBJ2-3; clone size: .; V gene: TRBV5-1; CDR3 length: 15; D gene: .; CDR3 protein: CASSRAGASTDTQYF; CDR3 DNA: TGCGCCAGCAGCAGGGCGGGGGCTAGCACAGATACGCAGTATTTT
J gene: TRBJ1-4; clone size: .; V gene: TRBV4-1; CDR3 length: 16; D gene: TRBD1; CDR3 protein: CASSLEGGTAYEKLFF; CDR3 DNA: TGCGCCAGCAGCCTAGAGGGGGGGACAGCCTATGAAAAACTGTTTTTT
J gene: TRBJ2-7; clone size: many; V gene: TRBV18; CDR3 length: 16; D gene: .; CDR3 protein: CASSPRLLGNTYEQYF; CDR3 DNA: TGTGCCAGCTCACCACGGCTCCTGGGGAATACCTACGAGCAGTACTTC
J gene: TRBJ2-2; clone size: few; V gene: TRBV9; CDR3 length: 14; D gene: .; CDR3 protein: CASSRQQGPGELFF; CDR3 DNA: TGTGCCAGCAGCCGCCAACAGGGACCCGGGGAGCTGTTTTTT
J gene: TRBJ1-2; clone size: few; V gene: TRBV15; CDR3 length: 15; D gene: .; CDR3 protein: CATSRDSETIYGYTF; CDR3 DNA: TGTGCCACCAGCAGGGACAGCGAAACTATCTATGGCTACACCTTC
J gene: TRBJ2-5; clone size: many; V gene: TRBV28; CDR3 length: 14; D gene: TRBD1; CDR3 protein: CASSLGQLQETQYF; CDR3 DNA: TGTGCCAGCAGCCTGGGACAGTTACAAGAGACCCAGTACTTC
J gene: TRBJ2-1; clone size: .; V gene: TRBV6-1; CDR3 length: 15; D gene: TRBD2; CDR3 protein: CASSPGLANYNEQFF; CDR3 DNA: TGTGCCAGCAGTCCGGGACTAGCGAACTACAATGAGCAGTTCTTC
J gene: TRBJ1-4; clone size: many; V gene: TRBV3-1; CDR3 length: 15; D gene: TRBD1; CDR3 protein: CASSHRGLTNEKLFF; CDR3 DNA: TGTGCCAGCAGCCACAGGGGGCTCACTAATGAAAAACTGTTTTTT
J gene: TRBJ2-1; clone size: .; V gene: TRBV2; CDR3 length: 15; D gene: .; CDR3 protein: CASSAKSLSGLTQFF; CDR3 DNA: TGTGCCAGCAGTGCTAAGTCCCTATCCGGGCTCACGCAGTTCTTC
J gene: TRBJ2-5; clone size: many; V gene: TRBV20-1; CDR3 length: 17; D gene: TRBD2; CDR3 protein: CSAIPVGTSGVKETQYF; CDR3 DNA: TGCAGTGCCATTCCCGTCGGGACTAGCGGAGTCAAAGAGACCCAGTACTTC
J gene: TRBJ2-7; clone size: .; V gene: TRBV11-2; CDR3 length: 13; D gene: .; CDR3 protein: CASSLLLGNEQYF; CDR3 DNA: TGTGCCAGCAGCTTACTTTTAGGGAACGAGCAGTACTTC
J gene: TRBJ2-7; clone size: .; V gene: TRBV6-5; CDR3 length: 13; D gene: TRBD1; CDR3 protein: CASIKAGGFEQYF; CDR3 DNA: TGTGCCAGCATTAAGGCAGGGGGATTCGAGCAGTACTTC
J gene: TRBJ1-1; clone size: many; V gene: TRBV28; CDR3 length: 13; D gene: .; CDR3 protein: CASSSTGRAEAFF; CDR3 DNA: TGTGCCAGCAGTTCCACAGGGAGGGCTGAAGCTTTCTTT
J gene: TRBJ2-3; clone size: many; V gene: TRBV20-1; CDR3 length: 16; D gene: .; CDR3 protein: CSARAVSRTYTDTQYF; CDR3 DNA: TGCAGTGCTAGAGCGGTGTCCAGGACTTACACAGATACGCAGTATTTT
J gene: TRBJ1-5; clone size: few; V gene: TRBV20-1; CDR3 length: 15; D gene: .; CDR3 protein: CSADLGHQYNQPQHF; CDR3 DNA: TGCAGTGCTGACCTTGGACACCAGTACAATCAGCCCCAGCATTTT
J gene: TRBJ1-1; clone size: few; V gene: TRBV6-1; CDR3 length: 14; D gene: TRBD1; CDR3 protein: CASSRQGLGTEAFF; CDR3 DNA: TGTGCCAGCAGTAGACAGGGTTTAGGCACTGAAGCTTTCTTT
J gene: TRBJ2-7; clone size: many; V gene: TRBV6-1; CDR3 length: 16; D gene: TRBD2; CDR3 protein: CASSETLKTSAGGQYF; CDR3 DNA: TGTGCCAGCAGTGAGACCCTTAAAACTAGCGCCGGGGGGCAGTACTTC
J gene: TRBJ1-1; clone size: .; V gene: TRBV25-1; CDR3 length: 12; D gene: TRBD1; CDR3 protein: CAASGGNTEAFF; CDR3 DNA: TGTGCCGCCTCAGGGGGGAACACTGAAGCTTTCTTT
J gene: TRBJ2-7; clone size: .; V gene: TRBV28; CDR3 length: 15; D gene: TRBD1; CDR3 protein: CASNQWRDRGDEQYF; CDR3 DNA: TGTGCCAGCAATCAATGGCGGGACAGGGGCGACGAGCAGTACTTC
J gene: TRBJ1-6; clone size: .; V gene: TRBV3-1; CDR3 length: 16; D gene: TRBD1; CDR3 protein: CASSQPSGTGGSPLHF; CDR3 DNA: TGTGCCAGCAGCCAACCATCCGGGACAGGGGGTTCACCCCTCCACTTT
J gene: TRBJ1-2; clone size: .; V gene: TRBV2; CDR3 length: 16; D gene: .; CDR3 protein: CASSGRGGGRRYGYTF; CDR3 DNA: TGTGCCAGCAGTGGTAGGGGGGGGGGGCGCCGGTATGGCTACACCTTC
J gene: TRBJ2-7; clone size: few; V gene: TRBV10-3; CDR3 length: 13; D gene: .; CDR3 protein: CAISAGRGYEQYF; CDR3 DNA: TGTGCCATCAGTGCGGGCAGGGGATACGAGCAGTACTTC
J gene: TRBJ1-3; clone size: .; V gene: TRBV20-1; CDR3 length: 11; D gene: .; CDR3 protein: CSAADLNTIYF; CDR3 DNA: TGCAGTGCTGCAGATCTGAACACCATATATTTT
J gene: TRBJ2-5; clone size: few; V gene: TRBV5-6; CDR3 length: 15; D gene: .; CDR3 protein: CASSVTGAGQETQYF; CDR3 DNA: TGTGCCAGCAGTGTTACCGGGGCAGGGCAAGAGACCCAGTACTTC
J gene: TRBJ2-7; clone size: many; V gene: TRBV20-1; CDR3 length: 17; D gene: TRBD2; CDR3 protein: CSARGLSGRALGDEQYF; CDR3 DNA: TGCAGTGCTAGAGGGTTAAGCGGGAGGGCCCTCGGCGACGAGCAGTACTTC
J gene: TRBJ1-2; clone size: many; V gene: TRBV6-1; CDR3 length: 14; D gene: TRBD1; CDR3 protein: CASRDDRGGYGYTF; CDR3 DNA: TGTGCCAGCAGAGATGACAGGGGAGGATATGGCTACACCTTC
J gene: TRBJ1-4; clone size: few; V gene: TRBV28; CDR3 length: 17; D gene: TRBD1; CDR3 protein: CASSRPVGRIGGEKLFF; CDR3 DNA: TGTGCCAGCAGTCGCCCTGTGGGCCGCATAGGGGGCGAAAAACTGTTTTTT
J gene: TRBJ1-2; clone size: .; V gene: TRBV7-9; CDR3 length: 13; D gene: .; CDR3 protein: CASSLYGFDGYTF; CDR3 DNA: TGTGCCAGCAGCTTATACGGGTTTGACGGCTACACCTTC
J gene: TRBJ1-1; clone size: many; V gene: TRBV27; CDR3 length: 15; D gene: .; CDR3 protein: CASSLSWGSGTEAFF; CDR3 DNA: TGTGCCAGCAGTTTATCATGGGGGTCTGGCACTGAAGCTTTCTTT
J gene: TRBJ2-7; clone size: .; V gene: TRBV28; CDR3 length: 14; D gene: TRBD2; CDR3 protein: CASSFLAEGYEQYF; CDR3 DNA: TGTGCCAGCAGTTTTCTAGCGGAAGGCTACGAGCAGTACTTC
J gene: TRBJ1-2; clone size: .; V gene: TRBV6-1; CDR3 length: 10; D gene: .; CDR3 protein: CATRLYGYTF; CDR3 DNA: TGTGCCACTCGCCTTTATGGCTACACCTTC
J gene: TRBJ2-1; clone size: .; V gene: TRBV5-1; CDR3 length: 18; D gene: TRBD2; CDR3 protein: CASSFGWEAGGSRNEQFF; CDR3 DNA: TGCGCCAGCAGCTTTGGGTGGGAAGCGGGAGGATCGCGGAATGAGCAGTTCTTC
J gene: TRBJ1-5; clone size: .; V gene: TRBV12-3/TRBV12-4; CDR3 length: 12; D gene: .; CDR3 protein: CASSLGHRPQHF; CDR3 DNA: TGTGCCAGCAGTTTAGGTCACCGGCCCCAGCATTTT
J gene: TRBJ2-3; clone size: few; V gene: TRBV2; CDR3 length: 17; D gene: .; CDR3 protein: CASSISRGEVVTDTQYF; CDR3 DNA: TGTGCCAGCTCCATATCCCGAGGAGAGGTCGTCACAGATACGCAGTATTTT
J gene: TRBJ1-1; clone size: few; V gene: TRBV29-1; CDR3 length: 15; D gene: .; CDR3 protein: CSVDYVGGADTEAFF; CDR3 DNA: TGCAGCGTTGACTACGTGGGGGGGGCTGACACTGAAGCTTTCTTT
J gene: TRBJ1-1; clone size: many; V gene: TRBV5-1; CDR3 length: 17; D gene: .; CDR3 protein: CASSGGRGSLMNTEAFF; CDR3 DNA: TGCGCCAGCAGCGGTGGACGCGGTAGCCTAATGAACACTGAAGCTTTCTTT
J gene: TRBJ2-1; clone size: few; V gene: TRBV6-1; CDR3 length: 16; D gene: TRBD2; CDR3 protein: CASTAPGLAYRNEQFF; CDR3 DNA: TGTGCCAGCACCGCCCCGGGACTAGCCTATCGCAATGAGCAGTTCTTC
J gene: TRBJ2-7; clone size: few; V gene: TRBV3-1; CDR3 length: 13; D gene: .; CDR3 protein: CASSQDGYSEQYF; CDR3 DNA: TGTGCCAGCAGCCAAGATGGGTATAGCGAGCAGTACTTC
J gene: TRBJ2-7; clone size: many; V gene: TRBV20-1; CDR3 length: 16; D gene: TRBD2; CDR3 protein: CSARAGTSGRSYEQYF; CDR3 DNA: TGCAGTGCTAGAGCAGGGACTAGCGGAAGGTCCTACGAGCAGTACTTC
J gene: TRBJ2-1; clone size: few; V gene: TRBV10-3; CDR3 length: 15; D gene: TRBD2; CDR3 protein: CAISGTSGWDDEQFF; CDR3 DNA: TGTGCCATCAGCGGGACTAGCGGGTGGGACGATGAGCAGTTCTTC
J gene: TRBJ2-5; clone size: many; V gene: TRBV5-6; CDR3 length: 15; D gene: TRBD1; CDR3 protein: CASSLAGQGMETQYF; CDR3 DNA: TGTGCCAGCAGCTTGGCGGGACAGGGTATGGAGACCCAGTACTTC
J gene: TRBJ2-2; clone size: few; V gene: TRBV6-1; CDR3 length: 14; D gene: .; CDR3 protein: CASSDSAGSGELFF; CDR3 DNA: TGTGCCAGCAGTGACAGCGCGGGATCCGGGGAGCTGTTTTTT